This TCR beta chain comes out of a study of cytomegalovirus exposure and HLA in healthy donors. Findings of the study overall: Roughly even sequencing depth across donors was the assumption behind the presence/absence analyses. In the analysis, some V segments, TRBV6-2 and TRBV6-3 included, were excluded as indistinguishable. As a later analysis revealed, most CMV-associated TCR beta chains appeared HLA-restricted.

The CDR3 is made up of 17 amino acids. Trimming took 1 base from V and 1 from J; bases not matched to a gene: 8. Germline lookup yields CDR1 SGHDN and CDR2 FVKESK. The PCR ran on 60 Vbeta and 13 Jbeta primers. Assay: immunoSEQ multiplex PCR; the TCRdb copy retains only in-frame clones and omits some. The sample comprises more than 150,000 clones, roughly 87% of which are singletons, and roughly 0.24% rests with the top ten. The table lists this clone with a count of one. As yet, its antigen is unknown. The origin of this receptor is a girl less than two years old in good health and CMV-seronegative. Sequencing used PBMCs. The chain combines TRBV14 with TRBJ2-3, with TRBD1 matching over 7 bases. CDR3 region: CASSQGATGVGTDTQYF. The CDR3 nucleotides read TGTGCCAGCAGCCAAGGAGCCACAGGGGTCGGCACAGATACGCAGTATTTT. Variable domain in full (rest from reference TRBV14 and TRBJ2-3): EAGVTQFPSHSVIEKGQTVTLRCDPISGHDNLYWYRRVMGKEIKFLLHFVKESKQDESGMPNNRFLAERTGGTYSTLKVQPAELEDSGVYFCASSQGATGVGTDTQYFGPGTRLTVL.